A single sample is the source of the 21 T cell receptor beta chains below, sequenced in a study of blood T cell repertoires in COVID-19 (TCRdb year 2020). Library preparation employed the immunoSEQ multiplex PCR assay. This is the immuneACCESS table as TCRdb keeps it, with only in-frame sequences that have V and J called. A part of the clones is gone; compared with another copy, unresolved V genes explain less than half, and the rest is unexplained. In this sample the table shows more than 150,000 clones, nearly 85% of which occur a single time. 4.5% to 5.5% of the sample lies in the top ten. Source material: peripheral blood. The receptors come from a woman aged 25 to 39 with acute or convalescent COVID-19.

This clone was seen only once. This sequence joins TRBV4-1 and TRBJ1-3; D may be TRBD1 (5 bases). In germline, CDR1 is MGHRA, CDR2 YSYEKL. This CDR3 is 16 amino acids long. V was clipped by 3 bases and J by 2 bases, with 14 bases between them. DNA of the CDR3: TGCGCCAGCAGCCAGGCAGGGTTTATTGCTGGAAACACCATATATTTT. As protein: CASSQAGFIAGNTIYF.

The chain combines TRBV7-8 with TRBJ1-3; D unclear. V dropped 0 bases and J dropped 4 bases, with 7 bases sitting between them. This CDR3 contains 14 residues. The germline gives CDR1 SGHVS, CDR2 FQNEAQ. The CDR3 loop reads CASSLAMAGNTIYF. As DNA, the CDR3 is TGTGCCAGCAGCTTAGCGATGGCAGGAAACACCATATATTTT.

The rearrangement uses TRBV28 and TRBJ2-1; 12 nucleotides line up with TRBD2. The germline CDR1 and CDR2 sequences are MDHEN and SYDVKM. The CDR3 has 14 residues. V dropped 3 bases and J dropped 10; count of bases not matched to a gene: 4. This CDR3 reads CASSLAGTSGEQFF. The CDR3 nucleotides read TGTGCCAGCAGTTTGGCCGGGACTAGCGGGGAGCAGTTCTTC.

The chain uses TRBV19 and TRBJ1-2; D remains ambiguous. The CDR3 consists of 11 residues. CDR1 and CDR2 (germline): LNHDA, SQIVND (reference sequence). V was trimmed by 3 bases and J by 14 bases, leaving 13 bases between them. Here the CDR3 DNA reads TGTGCCAGTAGTATTGGAAGCGGTTCGACCTTC. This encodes CASSIGSGSTF.

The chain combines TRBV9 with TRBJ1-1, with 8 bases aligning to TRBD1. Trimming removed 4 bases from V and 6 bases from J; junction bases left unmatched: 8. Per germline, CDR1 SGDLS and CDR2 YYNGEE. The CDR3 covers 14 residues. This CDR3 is CASSPRTGPPEAFF. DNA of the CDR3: TGTGCCAGCAGCCCCCGGACAGGGCCCCCTGAAGCTTTCTTT.

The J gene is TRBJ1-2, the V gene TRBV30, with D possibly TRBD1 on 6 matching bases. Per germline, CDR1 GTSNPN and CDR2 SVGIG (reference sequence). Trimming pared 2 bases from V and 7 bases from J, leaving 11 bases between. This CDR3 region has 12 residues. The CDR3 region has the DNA TGTGCCTGGAGTTTGGGGGCTAGTGGCTACACCTTC. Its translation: CAWSLGASGYTF.

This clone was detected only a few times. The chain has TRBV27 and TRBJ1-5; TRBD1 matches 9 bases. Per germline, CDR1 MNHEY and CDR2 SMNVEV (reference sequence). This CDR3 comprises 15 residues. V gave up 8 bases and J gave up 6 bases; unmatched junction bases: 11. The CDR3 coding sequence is TGTGCCAGCGGACGGGACAGGGCTTTTGGTCAGCCCCAGCATTTT. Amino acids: CASGRDRAFGQPQHF.

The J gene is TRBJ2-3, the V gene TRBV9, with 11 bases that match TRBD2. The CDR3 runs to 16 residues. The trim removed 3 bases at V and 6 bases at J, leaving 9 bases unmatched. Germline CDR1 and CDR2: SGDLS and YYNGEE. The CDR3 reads CASSETTSGRSDTQYF. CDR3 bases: TGTGCCAGCAGCGAGACCACTAGCGGGAGATCCGATACGCAGTATTTT.

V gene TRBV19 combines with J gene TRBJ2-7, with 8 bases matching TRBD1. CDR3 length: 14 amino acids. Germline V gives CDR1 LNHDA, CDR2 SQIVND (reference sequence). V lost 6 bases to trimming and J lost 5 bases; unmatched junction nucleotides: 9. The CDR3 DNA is TGTGCCAGTAGGTCCACGACAGGGGTAAACGAGCAGTACTTC. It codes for CASRSTTGVNEQYF.

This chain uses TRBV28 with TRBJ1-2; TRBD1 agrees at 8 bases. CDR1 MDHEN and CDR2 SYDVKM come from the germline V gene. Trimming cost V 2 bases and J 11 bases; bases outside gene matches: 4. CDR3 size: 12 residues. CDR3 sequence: CASSLLGQGYTF. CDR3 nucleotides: TGTGCCAGCAGTTTACTTGGACAGGGATACACCTTC.

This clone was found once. The CDR3 spells CASSPTPGGNTEAFF. The CDR3 coding sequence is TGTGCCAGCAGCCCAACGCCAGGGGGGAACACTGAAGCTTTCTTT. The chain recombines TRBV5-6 with TRBJ1-1, with 7 bases fitting TRBD1. V gave up 4 bases and J gave up 1 base; unmatched junction bases: 7. CDR1 is SGHDT and CDR2 is YYEEEE in the germline V gene. This CDR3 is 15 amino acids long.

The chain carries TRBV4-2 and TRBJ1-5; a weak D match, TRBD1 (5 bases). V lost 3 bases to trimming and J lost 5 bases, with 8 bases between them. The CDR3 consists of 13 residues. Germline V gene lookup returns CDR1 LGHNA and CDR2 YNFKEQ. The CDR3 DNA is TGTGCCAGCAGCCAGGGAGGGGATCAGCCCCAGCATTTT. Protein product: CASSQGGDQPQHF.

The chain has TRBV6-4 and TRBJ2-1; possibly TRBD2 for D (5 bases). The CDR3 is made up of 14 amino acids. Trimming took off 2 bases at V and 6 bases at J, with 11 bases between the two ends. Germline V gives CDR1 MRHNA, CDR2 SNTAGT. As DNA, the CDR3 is TGTGCCAGCAGTGACACTACTAGTCTCAATGAGCAGTTCTTC. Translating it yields CASSDTTSLNEQFF.

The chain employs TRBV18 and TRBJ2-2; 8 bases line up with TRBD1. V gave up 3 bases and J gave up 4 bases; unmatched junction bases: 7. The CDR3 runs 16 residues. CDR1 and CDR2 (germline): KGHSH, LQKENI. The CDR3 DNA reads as TGTGCCAGCTCACCTTCCAGGGGGCAGGTCACCGGGGAGCTGTTTTTT. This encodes CASSPSRGQVTGELFF.

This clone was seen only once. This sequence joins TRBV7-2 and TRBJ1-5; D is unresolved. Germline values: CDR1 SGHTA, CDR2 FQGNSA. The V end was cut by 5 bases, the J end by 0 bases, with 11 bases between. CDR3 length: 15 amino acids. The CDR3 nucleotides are TGTGCCAGCAGCCCGGGAGGTAATAGCAATCAGCCCCAGCATTTT. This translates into CASSPGGNSNQPQHF. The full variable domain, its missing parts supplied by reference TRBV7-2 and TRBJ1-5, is GAGVSQSPSNKVTEKGKDVELRCDPISGHTALYWYRQSLGQGLEFLIYFQGNSAPDKSGLPSDRFSAERTGGSVSTLTIQRTQQEDSAVYLCASSPGGNSNQPQHFGDGTRLSIL.

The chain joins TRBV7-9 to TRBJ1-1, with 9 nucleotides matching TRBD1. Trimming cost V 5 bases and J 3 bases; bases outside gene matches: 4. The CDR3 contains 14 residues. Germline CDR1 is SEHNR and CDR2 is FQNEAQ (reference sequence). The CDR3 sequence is CASSADRGDTEAFF. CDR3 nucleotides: TGTGCCAGCAGCGCGGACAGGGGTGACACTGAAGCTTTCTTT.

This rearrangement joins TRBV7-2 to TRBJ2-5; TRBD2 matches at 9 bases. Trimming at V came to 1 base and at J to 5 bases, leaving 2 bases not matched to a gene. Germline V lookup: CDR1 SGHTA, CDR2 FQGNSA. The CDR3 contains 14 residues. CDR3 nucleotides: TGTGCCAGCAGCTTAGTAGCGGGGGCTGAGACCCAGTACTTC. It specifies CASSLVAGAETQYF.

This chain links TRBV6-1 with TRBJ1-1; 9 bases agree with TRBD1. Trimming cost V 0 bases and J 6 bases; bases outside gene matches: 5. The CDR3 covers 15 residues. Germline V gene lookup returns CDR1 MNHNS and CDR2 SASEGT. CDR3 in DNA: TGTGCCAGCAGTGAAGCACAGGGGGCCCTAGCTGAAGCTTTCTTT. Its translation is CASSEAQGALAEAFF.

CDR3 in DNA: TGTGCCAGCAGCTATAAGAAGGGGCCGAAGGCTGAAGCTTTCTTT. Its protein is CASSYKKGPKAEAFF. This chain links TRBV4-2 with TRBJ1-1; perhaps TRBD1 as D (5 bases). Germline V gives CDR1 LGHNA, CDR2 YNFKEQ. This CDR3 has 15 residues. The V end lost 5 bases, the J end lost 6 bases, and 19 bases lay between the germline ends.

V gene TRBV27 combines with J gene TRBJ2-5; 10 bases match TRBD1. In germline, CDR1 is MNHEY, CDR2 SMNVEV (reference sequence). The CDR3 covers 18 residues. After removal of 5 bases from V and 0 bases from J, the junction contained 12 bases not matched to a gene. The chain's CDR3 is CASSPAGTGVMYQETQYF. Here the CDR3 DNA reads TGTGCCAGCAGTCCCGCCGGGACAGGGGTCATGTACCAAGAGACCCAGTACTTC.

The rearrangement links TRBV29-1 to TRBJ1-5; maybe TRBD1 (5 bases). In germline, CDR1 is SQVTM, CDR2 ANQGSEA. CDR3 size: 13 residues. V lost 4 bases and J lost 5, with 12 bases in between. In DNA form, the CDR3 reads TGCAGCGTTGTAGTACAGGCCGATCAGCCCCAGCATTTT. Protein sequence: CSVVVQADQPQHF.